These 31 T cell receptor beta chains came from one sample sequenced in a study of T cell responses to AZD1222 COVID-19 vaccine. Profiling relied on immunoSEQ multiplex PCR, and the TCRdb table lists in-frame clones only, not all of them. The sample includes approximately 120,000 clones, 89% of them seen just once. Sequences were derived from peripheral blood, sampled 28 days after the second AZD1222 dose. The receptor set was obtained from an adult who received the AZD1222 COVID-19 vaccine.

J is TRBJ1-2 and V is TRBV19; weak D call: TRBD1 (6 bases). The V end lost 2 bases, the J end lost 4 bases, and 11 bases lay between the germline ends. CDR3 length: 14 amino acids. The germline V gene has CDR1 LNHDA and CDR2 SQIVND (reference sequence). In DNA, the CDR3 is TGTGCCAGTAGTATAAGGGACACCTCCTATGGCTACACCTTC. Translation gives CASSIRDTSYGYTF.

This rearrangement joins TRBV18 to TRBJ1-2, with D hard to call. This CDR3 is built from 13 residues. Germline values: CDR1 KGHSH, CDR2 LQKENI. With 1 base removed from V and 3 bases from J, the gap between germline ends came to 6 bases. CDR3 sequence (DNA): TGTGCCAGCTCACCACGTGTGGACTATGGCTACACCTTC. This translates into CASSPRVDYGYTF.

This rearrangement joins TRBV19 to TRBJ2-5; D is unresolved. V was trimmed by 5 bases and J by 5 bases, leaving 12 bases between them. CDR3 length: 13 amino acids. Germline-derived CDR1 and CDR2 are LNHDA and SQIVND (reference sequence). The CDR3 loop reads CASSPTPYETQYF. The CDR3 DNA reads as TGTGCCAGTAGTCCCACCCCTTACGAGACCCAGTACTTC.

The genes are TRBV4-1 and TRBJ2-1; a possible D gene is TRBD2 (7 bases). V was shortened by 3 bases and J by 3 bases, with 12 bases between the two germline ends. This CDR3 contains 15 residues. Germline CDR1 MGHRA, CDR2 YSYEKL. CDR3 bases: TGCGCCAGCAGCCAGGGGGCTAGCGGCTACAATGAGCAGTTCTTC. It specifies CASSQGASGYNEQFF.

This chain uses TRBV2 with TRBJ1-5; TRBD1 might be the D (5 bases). Trimming shortened V by 9 bases and J by 0 bases, and 12 bases separated the two germline ends. CDR1 SNHLY and CDR2 FYNNEI come from the germline V gene. This CDR3 comprises 14 residues. The CDR3 bases are TGTGCCAGTCAGGGACCCTATAGCAATCAGCCCCAGCATTTT. It specifies CASQGPYSNQPQHF.

The chain links TRBV11-2 to TRBJ1-2; possibly TRBD1 for D (6 bases). The CDR3 consists of 13 residues. Germline loops: CDR1 SGHAT, CDR2 FQNNGV. The germline V and J ends were trimmed by 8 bases and 5 bases, with 15 bases remaining between them. For the CDR3, the DNA is TGTGCCAGCGGTGCAGGACAGTCATATGGCTACACCTTC. Translating it yields CASGAGQSYGYTF. The variable domain in full, completed from reference TRBV11-2 and TRBJ1-2, reads EAGVAQSPRYKIIEKRQSVAFWCNPISGHATLYWYQQILGQGPKLLIQFQNNGVVDDSQLPKDRFSAERLKGVDSTLKIQPAKLEDSAVYLCASGAGQSYGYTFGSGTRLTVV.

The chain has TRBV5-4 and TRBJ2-1, with D tentatively TRBD1 (5 bases). The CDR3 consists of 14 residues. Trimming shortened V by 7 bases and J by 0 bases, and 11 bases separated the two germline ends. Germline lookup yields CDR1 SGHNT and CDR2 YYREEE (reference sequence). The CDR3 spells CASLIDSSYNEQFF. In DNA form, the CDR3 reads TGTGCCAGCTTGATTGACAGCTCCTACAATGAGCAGTTCTTC.

The rearrangement links TRBV18 to TRBJ2-6; D might be TRBD2 (6 bases). The V and J ends lost 5 bases and 0 bases respectively, with 14 bases between them. This CDR3 has 17 amino acids. Germline values: CDR1 KGHSH, CDR2 LQKENI. CDR3 in DNA: TGTGCCAGCTCAAACGGGGGAGGCAACTCTGGGGCCAACGTCCTGACTTTC. The encoded protein is CASSNGGGNSGANVLTF.

The chain links TRBV2 to TRBJ1-5, with unresolved D. This CDR3 comprises 13 residues. The germline V gene encodes CDR1 SNHLY and CDR2 FYNNEI. Between the trimmed V and J ends, which lost 7 bases and 3 bases, there was a span of 10 bases. Written as DNA, the CDR3 is TGTGCCAGCACTCTAGGACTCAATCAGCCCCAGCATTTT. Its translation is CASTLGLNQPQHF.

This clone was counted a few times. The rearrangement joins TRBV7-3 to TRBJ2-1; 8 nucleotides match TRBD2. The CDR3 spans 13 residues. Germline trimming cut 2 bases from V and 8 bases from J; bases unmatched to any gene: 2. The germline V gene has CDR1 SGHTA and CDR2 FQGTGA. For the CDR3, the DNA is TGTGCCAGCAGCTTAGCGGGGGGTGATGAGCAGTTCTTC. It encodes CASSLAGGDEQFF.

The gene calls are TRBV28 and TRBJ1-1, with D unclear. V gave up 1 base and J gave up 0 bases, with 15 bases separating them. Per the germline V gene, CDR1 is MDHEN and CDR2 is SYDVKM. There are 17 residues in the CDR3. In DNA, the CDR3 is TGTGCCAGCAGTTTATTCCTCGGACGGGTTTTGAACACTGAAGCTTTCTTT. This translates into CASSLFLGRVLNTEAFF.

This chain links TRBV27 with TRBJ1-1; 8 bases agree with TRBD1. The germline gives CDR1 MNHEY, CDR2 SMNVEV (reference sequence). CDR3 length: 15 amino acids. J lost 6 bases, V lost 8 bases, and 14 bases had no gene match. CDR3 nucleotides: TGTGCCAGCCTAGCCAGGACAGGGAAAGGCGCTGAAGCTTTCTTT. The encoded protein is CASLARTGKGAEAFF.

This clone was observed a single time. The rearrangement joins TRBV7-2 to TRBJ2-2, with no clear D. V was trimmed by 2 bases and J by 7 bases, leaving 5 bases between them. The CDR3 has 12 amino acids. Germline V CDR1 and CDR2: SGHTA, FQGNSA. The CDR3: CASSLKLGELFF. CDR3 in DNA: TGTGCCAGCAGCTTAAAGCTCGGGGAGCTGTTTTTT. The entire variable domain, with the rest obtained from reference TRBV7-2 and TRBJ2-2, is as follows: GAGVSQSPSNKVTEKGKDVELRCDPISGHTALYWYRQSLGQGLEFLIYFQGNSAPDKSGLPSDRFSAERTGGSVSTLTIQRTQQEDSAVYLCASSLKLGELFFGEGSRLTVL.

A few counts support this clone. V is TRBV7-2 and J is TRBJ2-6; TRBD1 agrees at 9 bases. This CDR3 spans 16 amino acids. With V trimmed by 6 bases and J by 3 bases, 6 bases remained unmatched. In germline, CDR1 is SGHTA, CDR2 FQGNSA. The CDR3 bases are TGTGCCAGCAGTCAACAGGGGGCGCTTGGGGCCAACGTCCTGACTTTC. This translates into CASSQQGALGANVLTF.

DNA for the CDR3: TGTGCCAGCTCACCGCAAAGTGAATCTGGAAACACCATATATTTT. Protein sequence: CASSPQSESGNTIYF. The gene calls are TRBV18 and TRBJ1-3; D is undetermined. V lost 3 bases, J lost 1 base, and 10 bases lay in between. CDR1 and CDR2 from the germline V gene are KGHSH and LQKENI. This CDR3 is built from 15 residues.

This chain links TRBV19 with TRBJ1-1, with D possibly matching TRBD1 (5 bases). Trimming shortened V by 5 bases and J by 8 bases, and 12 bases separated the two germline ends. This CDR3 has 12 residues. Germline loops: CDR1 LNHDA, CDR2 SQIVND (reference sequence). The CDR3 bases are TGTGCCAGTAGTCACAGGCAATTAGAAGCTTTCTTT. It encodes CASSHRQLEAFF.

This sequence joins TRBV2 and TRBJ2-5; 8 nucleotides align to TRBD1. The CDR3 sequence is 15 residues long. J lost 4 bases, V lost 3 bases, and 7 bases had no gene match. Germline loops: CDR1 SNHLY, CDR2 FYNNEI. The CDR3 nucleotides read TGTGCCAGCAGTGATTGGCAGGGGGCTGGAGAGACCCAGTACTTC. Translation gives CASSDWQGAGETQYF.

The J gene is TRBJ2-5, the V gene TRBV5-1; 7 positions match TRBD2. Germline V CDR1 and CDR2: SGHRS, YFSETQ. The CDR3 has 14 residues. V dropped 2 bases and J dropped 2; count of bases not matched to a gene: 3. The CDR3 DNA follows: TGCGCCAGCAGCTTATCAGCGGGGCAAGAGACCCAGTACTTC. Translating it yields CASSLSAGQETQYF.

This clone was recorded only once. This chain joins TRBV6-1 and TRBJ2-7; TRBD1 agrees at 7 bases. The junction had 11 bases not matched to a gene; V was cut back by 3 bases and J by 6 bases. Germline CDR1 is MNHNS and CDR2 is SASEGT. CDR3 length: 15 residues. In DNA form, the CDR3 reads TGTGCCAGCAGTGAGACTCCGGGACAGAACTCCGAGCAGTACTTC. Encoded protein: CASSETPGQNSEQYF.

V gene TRBV5-1 combines with J gene TRBJ2-5; D is unclear. The CDR3 is made up of 14 amino acids. V lost 4 bases, J lost 0 bases, and 10 bases lay in between. The germline gives CDR1 SGHRS, CDR2 YFSETQ. CDR3 sequence (DNA): TGCGCCAGCAGCGCTCCACCAGACCAAGAGACCCAGTACTTC. Its protein product is CASSAPPDQETQYF. The entire variable domain, with the rest obtained from reference TRBV5-1 and TRBJ2-5, is as follows: KAGVTQTPRYLIKTRGQQVTLSCSPISGHRSVSWYQQTPGQGLQFLFEYFSETQRNKGNFPGRFSGRQFSNSRSEMNVSTLELGDSALYLCASSAPPDQETQYFGPGTRLLVL.

This sequence joins TRBV18 and TRBJ2-5, with 8 bases fitting TRBD1. Per the germline V gene, CDR1 is KGHSH and CDR2 is LQKENI. V lost 0 bases and J lost 1; bases outside the gene matches: 4. This CDR3 is 16 amino acids long. The CDR3: CASSPPGRGPQETQYF. Here the CDR3 DNA reads TGTGCCAGCTCACCACCGGGCAGGGGGCCCCAAGAGACCCAGTACTTC.

A single count supports this clone. This chain links TRBV6-5 with TRBJ1-2; TRBD1 might be the D (5 bases). V gave up 6 bases and J gave up 2 bases, with 13 bases separating them. Germline V lookup: CDR1 MNHEY, CDR2 SVGAGI. CDR3 length: 14 amino acids. CDR3 in amino acids: CASSRAGINYGYTF. The CDR3, as DNA: TGTGCCAGCAGCAGGGCAGGGATCAACTATGGCTACACCTTC.

This clone was counted between two and nine times. The rearrangement links TRBV7-8 to TRBJ1-1; D is unclear. V lost 0 bases to trimming and J lost 2 bases, with 7 bases between them. The CDR3 runs to 14 residues. CDR1 is SGHVS, CDR2 FQNEAQ, per germline. CDR3: CASSLATVNTEAFF. The CDR3 DNA reads as TGTGCCAGCAGCTTAGCGACCGTAAACACTGAAGCTTTCTTT.

The chain combines TRBV2 with TRBJ1-1; no clear D. The germline V and J ends were trimmed by 5 bases and 4 bases, with 8 bases remaining between them. The CDR3 has 12 residues. The V gene's germline CDR1 is SNHLY and CDR2 FYNNEI. CDR3 residues: CASSSMGTEAFF. CDR3 DNA: TGTGCCAGCAGTTCAATGGGCACTGAAGCTTTCTTT. Together with reference TRBV2 and TRBJ1-1, the CDR3 gives the full variable domain: EPEVTQTPSHQVTQMGQEVILRCVPISNHLYFYWYRQILGQKVEFLVSFYNNEISEKSEIFDDQFSVERPDGSNFTLKIRSTKLEDSAMYFCASSSMGTEAFFGQGTRLTVV.

The CDR3: CAWSVRSGREKLFF. CDR3 nucleotides: TGTGCCTGGAGTGTACGTTCAGGGAGGGAAAAACTGTTTTTT. The chain employs TRBV30 and TRBJ1-4; tentative D call: TRBD1 (5 bases). Trimming left V 0 bases short and J 8 bases short, with 13 bases between. The CDR3 runs 14 residues. Germline V gene sequence: CDR1 GTSNPN, CDR2 SVGIG (reference sequence).

The chain recombines TRBV6-2 or TRBV6-3 with TRBJ1-4; D remains ambiguous. From germline, CDR1 is MNHEY and CDR2 SVGEGT. The CDR3 extends over 16 amino acids. V was cut by 2 bases and J by 0 bases, with 10 bases left in between. CDR3: CASSYEGPATNEKLFF. DNA for the CDR3: TGTGCCAGCAGTTACGAAGGGCCTGCAACTAATGAAAAACTGTTTTTT.

A single count supports this clone. Here the CDR3 DNA reads TGTGCCAGTAGTATTCAGGCTGGGGCCAACGTCCTGACTTTC. Translating it yields CASSIQAGANVLTF. The chain joins TRBV19 to TRBJ2-6; no reliable D call. V lost 3 bases to trimming and J lost 2 bases, with 5 bases between them. This CDR3 has 14 residues. Germline CDR1 is LNHDA and CDR2 is SQIVND (reference sequence). Looking up the rest from reference TRBV19 and TRBJ2-6 gives the full variable domain: DGGITQSPKYLFRKEGQNVTLSCEQNLNHDAMYWYRQDPGQGLRLIYYSQIVNDFQKGDIAEGYSVSREKKESFPLTVTSAQKNPTAFYLCASSIQAGANVLTFGAGSRLTVL.

This chain uses TRBV27 with TRBJ1-2; possible D gene TRBD1, 6 bases. There are 14 residues in the CDR3. The V and J ends lost 8 bases and 4 bases respectively, with 17 bases between them. From germline, CDR1 is MNHEY and CDR2 SMNVEV (reference sequence). The DNA of the CDR3 is TGTGCCAGCTCGCTAGGGGGGCCGGGCTATGGCTACACCTTC. This translates into CASSLGGPGYGYTF.

CDR3 residues: CASSQDTVSGEQFF. The CDR3 bases are TGTGCCAGCAGCCAAGATACGGTAAGCGGTGAGCAGTTCTTC. This rearrangement joins TRBV3-1 (or the pseudogene TRBV3-2) to TRBJ2-1; tentative D call: TRBD2 (5 bases). Trimming cost V 0 bases and J 9 bases, with 12 bases left between them. Germline V gene data show CDR1 as LGHDT and CDR2 as YNNKEL (reference sequence). This CDR3 contains 14 residues.

The rearrangement links TRBV5-4 to TRBJ1-6, with D uncertain. The CDR3 is made up of 15 amino acids. Germline values: CDR1 SGHNT, CDR2 YYREEE (reference sequence). Trimming pared 1 base from V and 7 bases from J, leaving 12 bases between. The CDR3 sequence is CASSLSGQTNSPLHF. Here the CDR3 DNA reads TGTGCCAGCAGCTTGAGCGGTCAGACAAATTCACCCCTCCACTTT.

The chain couples TRBV2 to TRBJ1-6, with D possibly being TRBD1 (5 bases). V lost 10 bases and J lost 7, with 14 bases in between. Looked up from germline, CDR1 is SNHLY and CDR2 is FYNNEI. The CDR3 runs 13 residues. Here the CDR3 reads CATRDSLNSPLHF. CDR3 coding DNA: TGTGCCACCCGGGACTCCCTAAATTCACCCCTCCACTTT.